This is a list of T cell receptor beta chains from one sample in a study of CD4 T cells in relation to SARS-CoV-2 and coronaviruses. Sequencing was performed with immunoSEQ multiplex PCR; in TCRdb, only in-frame clones are kept and a portion is missing. Of just under 20,000 clones in the sample, over 70% were seen once. The antigens of these receptors remain unknown. Sequencing was carried out using CD4+ T cells from PBMCs, cultured in vitro. The receptors stem from a human donor in good health. CDR3s include the opening cysteine and the closing phenylalanine or tryptophan. The D gene is left open where the match is weak. Clone size appears in some rows only: once, few, many, or a class for an expanded clone.

-	TRBV4-3	TRBJ2-3	-	TGCGCCAGCAGCCAAGGGACACGCTCAGATACGCAGTATTTT	CASSQGTRSDTQYF
few	TRBV7-8	TRBJ1-6	-	TGTGCCAGCAGCCCCTCACAGGGCGCACCCCTCCACTTT	CASSPSQGAPLHF
-	TRBV25-1	TRBJ2-3	TRBD2	TGTGCCAGCAGCCCACCCACGGGGGGTCCTTACACAGATACGCAGTATTTT	CASSPPTGGPYTDTQYF
-	TRBV10-1	TRBJ2-5	TRBD2	TGCGCCAGCAGTGAAGCGGGGAAAGAGACCCAGTACTTC	CASSEAGKETQYF
-	TRBV29-1	TRBJ2-3	-	TGCAGCGTAGGGGTGGGAGGCACAGATACGCAGTATTTT	CSVGVGGTDTQYF
once	TRBV7-2	TRBJ2-5	TRBD2	TGTGCCAGCAGCTTAACACTAGCGGCCCAAGAGACCCAGTACTTC	CASSLTLAAQETQYF
-	TRBV18	TRBJ1-5	-	TGTGCCAGCTCAGCCGGGGAGGGTAGCAATCAGCCCCAGCATTTT	CASSAGEGSNQPQHF
few	TRBV19	TRBJ2-2	TRBD1	TGTGCCAGTAGTTCCGGGACAGGGTCCCCCGGGGAGCTGTTTTTT	CASSSGTGSPGELFF
-	TRBV10-3	TRBJ2-1	-	TGTGCCATCAGTGAGTGGAGCGGACGTGCCTACAATGAGCAGTTCTTC	CAISEWSGRAYNEQFF
few	TRBV18	TRBJ1-2	-	TGTGCCAGCTCACCAGAGGGGGACGGGGGCTATGGCTACACCTTC	CASSPEGDGGYGYTF
-	TRBV4-3	TRBJ2-3	-	TGCGCCAGCAGCCGGCAAGGGGGGTACAGCACAGATACGCAGTATTTT	CASSRQGGYSTDTQYF
-	TRBV2	TRBJ2-7	TRBD1	TGTGCCAGCAGGTCAGGGGGTTACGAGCAGTACTTC	CASRSGGYEQYF
-	TRBV19	TRBJ2-2	TRBD1	TGTGCCAGTAGTCCTCCGACTCAACAGGGGGCATCGAACACCGGGGAGCTGTTTTTT	CASSPPTQQGASNTGELFF
-	TRBV19	TRBJ1-5	-	TGTGCCAGTACCCCAACGGGCAGAAATAGCAATCAGCCCCAGCATTTT	CASTPTGRNSNQPQHF